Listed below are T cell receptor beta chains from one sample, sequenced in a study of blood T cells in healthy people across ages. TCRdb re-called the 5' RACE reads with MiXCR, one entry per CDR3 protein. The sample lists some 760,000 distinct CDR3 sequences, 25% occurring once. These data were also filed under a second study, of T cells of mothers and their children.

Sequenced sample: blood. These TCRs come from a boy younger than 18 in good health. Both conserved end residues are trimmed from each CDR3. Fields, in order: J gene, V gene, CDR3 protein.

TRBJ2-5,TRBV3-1,ASSQEGAAQY
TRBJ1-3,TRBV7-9,ASSPGQGGGNTIY
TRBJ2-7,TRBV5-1,ASSFGLRGRIYEQY
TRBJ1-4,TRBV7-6,ASSLRGDEKLF
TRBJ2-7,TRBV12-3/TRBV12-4,ASSGDKRTYEQY
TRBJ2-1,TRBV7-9,ASSGEALAGGPEQF
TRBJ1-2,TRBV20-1,SASETRRYGYT
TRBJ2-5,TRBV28,ASTRGQQETQY
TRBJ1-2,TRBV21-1,ASSKREDTNYGYT
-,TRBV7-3,ASSPASGGNYNEQF
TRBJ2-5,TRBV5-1,ASSLAGSAQETQY
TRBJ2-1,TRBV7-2,ASSLVGTAYNNEQF
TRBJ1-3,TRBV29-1,SVEPDGGNTIY
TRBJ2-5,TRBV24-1,ATRESGGGETQY
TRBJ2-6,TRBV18,ASSRDISGADVLT
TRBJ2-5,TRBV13,ASSLGISGRGHETQY
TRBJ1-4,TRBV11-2,ASSSRSRGNEKLF
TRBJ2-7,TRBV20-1,SATVAGGNEQY
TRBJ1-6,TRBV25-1,ASSERQDYNSPLH
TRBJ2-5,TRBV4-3,ASSQGGIGETQY
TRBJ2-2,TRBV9,ASSVAKGNTGELF
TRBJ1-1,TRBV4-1,ASTGLGTEAF
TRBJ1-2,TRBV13,ASSLGRGHQYGYT
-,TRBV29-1,SVEIYSGPSEQF
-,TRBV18,ASSNGQGGYEQY
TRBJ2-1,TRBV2,ASVRDNEQF
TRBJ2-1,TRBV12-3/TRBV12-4,ASRGDSGNNEQF
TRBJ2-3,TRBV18,ASSGLAATDTQY
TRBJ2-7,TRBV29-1,SVEEPGGVEQY
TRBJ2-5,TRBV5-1,ASSLAVVQETQY
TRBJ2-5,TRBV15,AASPPRPETQY
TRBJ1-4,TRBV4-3,ASSQEGGEPNEKLF
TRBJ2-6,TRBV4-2,ASSLHGQDNVLT
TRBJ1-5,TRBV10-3,AISGDKNQPQH
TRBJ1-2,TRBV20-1,SAPPTGNNYGYT
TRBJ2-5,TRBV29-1,SVILAGDLETQY
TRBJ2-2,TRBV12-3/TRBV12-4,ASSLRQTNTGELF
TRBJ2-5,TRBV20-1,SASTLAGQETQY
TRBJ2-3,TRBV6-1,ASSVRSYVLSDTQY
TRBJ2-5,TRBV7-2,ASSLGASNQETQY
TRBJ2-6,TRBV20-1,SATEVGSGANVLT
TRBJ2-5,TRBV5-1,ASSPDGTGGRQETQY
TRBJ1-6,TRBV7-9,ASSLGGLHSPLH
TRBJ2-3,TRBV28,ASSLAPLPQY
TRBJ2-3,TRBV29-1,SVPLDTQY
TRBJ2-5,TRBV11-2,ASRHLITSVQETQY
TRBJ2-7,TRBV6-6,ASSYGQRYEQY
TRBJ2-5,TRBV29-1,SVGDTGTRETQY
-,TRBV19,ASSPFNGAADYEQY
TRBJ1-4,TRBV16,ASSQFRGKLF
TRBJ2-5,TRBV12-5,ASGLGGERFQETQY
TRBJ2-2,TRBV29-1,SVDPGTSDTGELF
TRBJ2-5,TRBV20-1,SARGGGMETQY
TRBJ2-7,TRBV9,ASSVTGSAYEQY
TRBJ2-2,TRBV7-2,ASSLSSLDRELF
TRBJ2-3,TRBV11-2,ASSYRLDTQY
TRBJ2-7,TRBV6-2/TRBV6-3,ASSYPGQPYEQY
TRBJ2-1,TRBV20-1,SAKTSVSSYNEQF
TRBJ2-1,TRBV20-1,SARDPQRGNEQF